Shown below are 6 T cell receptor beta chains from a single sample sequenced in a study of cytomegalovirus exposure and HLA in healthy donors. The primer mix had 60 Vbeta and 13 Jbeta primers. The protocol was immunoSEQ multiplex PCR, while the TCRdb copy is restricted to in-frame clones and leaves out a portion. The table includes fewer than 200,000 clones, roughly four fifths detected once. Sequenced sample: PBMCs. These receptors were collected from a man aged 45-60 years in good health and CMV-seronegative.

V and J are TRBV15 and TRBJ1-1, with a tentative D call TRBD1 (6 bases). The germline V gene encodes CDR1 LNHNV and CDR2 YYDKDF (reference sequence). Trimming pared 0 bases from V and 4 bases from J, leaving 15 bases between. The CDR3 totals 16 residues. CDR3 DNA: TGTGCCACCAGCAGAGATCGGGGGGCGTTATCCACTGAAGCTTTCTTT. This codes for CATSRDRGALSTEAFF.

The CDR3 sequence: CASSFGGVGTGELFF. The CDR3 nucleotides read TGTGCCAGCAGCTTCGGCGGGGTAGGAACCGGGGAGCTGTTTTTT. This chain connects TRBV7-2 to TRBJ2-2; D perhaps matches TRBD2 (6 bases). CDR1 is SGHTA, CDR2 FQGNSA, per germline. V lost 3 bases to trimming and J lost 5 bases, with 13 bases between them. The CDR3 sequence is 15 residues long.

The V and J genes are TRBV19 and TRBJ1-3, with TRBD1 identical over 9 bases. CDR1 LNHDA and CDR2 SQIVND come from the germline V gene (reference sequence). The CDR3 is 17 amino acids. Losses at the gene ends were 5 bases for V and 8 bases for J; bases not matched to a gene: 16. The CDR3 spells CASSFQLQGATLHTIYF. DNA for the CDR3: TGTGCCAGTAGTTTCCAACTACAGGGGGCTACTCTCCACACCATATATTTT.

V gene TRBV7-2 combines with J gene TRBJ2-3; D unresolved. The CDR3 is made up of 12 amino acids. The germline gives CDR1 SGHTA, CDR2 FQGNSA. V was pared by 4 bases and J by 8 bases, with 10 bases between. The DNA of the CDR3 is TGTGCCAGCAGCTACCGCGGCGGTACGCAGTATTTT. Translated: CASSYRGGTQYF. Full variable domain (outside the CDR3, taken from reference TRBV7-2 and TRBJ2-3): GAGVSQSPSNKVTEKGKDVELRCDPISGHTALYWYRQSLGQGLEFLIYFQGNSAPDKSGLPSDRFSAERTGGSVSTLTIQRTQQEDSAVYLCASSYRGGTQYFGPGTRLTVL.

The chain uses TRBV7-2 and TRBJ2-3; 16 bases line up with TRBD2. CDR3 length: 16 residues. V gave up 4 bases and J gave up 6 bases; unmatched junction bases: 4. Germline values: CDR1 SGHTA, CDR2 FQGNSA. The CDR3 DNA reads TGTGCCAGCAGCTCGGGACTAGCGGGGGGGGCTGATACGCAGTATTTT. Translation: CASSSGLAGGADTQYF.

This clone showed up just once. Written as DNA, the CDR3 is TGCGCCAGCAGCTTGGAAACCGGGACAGGGGGCGCCGGGCGCACTGAAGCTTTCTTT. The encoded protein is CASSLETGTGGAGRTEAFF. The genes are TRBV5-1 and TRBJ1-1; TRBD1 aligns across 12 bases. Trimming cost V 0 bases and J 4 bases; bases outside gene matches: 13. In germline, CDR1 is SGHRS, CDR2 YFSETQ. This CDR3 comprises 19 residues.